Given below is one TCR beta chain in context. This sample is drawn from a study of blood T cell repertoires in COVID-19. Looking at the study overall: COVID-19 samples collected from the United States, Italy and Spain covered acute and convalescent phases. PBMCs, B-cell-depleted T cells, or T cells were the source of the cDNA or gDNA that made up the material.

In the original analysis: By means of reference gene primer amplification, nucleated cell counts were estimated. Method: immunoSEQ multiplex PCR; TCRdb's copy keeps in-frame clones and lacks some. The DNA was the basis for D and trimming; V, J and clone size are from that table. The sample consists of 200,000 to 300,000 clones, about 79% of them appearing once. This CDR3 contains 14 residues. Trimming pared 0 bases from V and 5 bases from J, leaving 5 bases between. Per germline, CDR1 MNHEY and CDR2 SVGAGI. The sample comprised peripheral blood. The source is an elderly woman with acute or convalescent COVID-19. This chain links TRBV6-5 with TRBJ1-6; D is undetermined. In DNA, the CDR3 is TGTGCCAGCAGTTACTCGGCAGATAATTCACCCCTCCACTTT. It encodes CASSYSADNSPLHF.